The clone carrying this T cell receptor (beta chain) was observed once. V trimming: 3 bases; J trimming: 4 bases; junction bases outside the gene matches: 7. This CDR3 has 16 amino acids. Germline lookup yields CDR1 SGHNT and CDR2 YYREEE (reference sequence). The sample comes from a study of technical replicates of blood from a handful of donors. The assay was immunoSEQ multiplex PCR, and TCRdb's table has in-frame clones only and misses some. In the table there are 70,000 to 80,000 clones, roughly 90% of which are singletons. The TCR sequence derives from a human donor in good health. V gene TRBV5-4 combines with J gene TRBJ2-2; 9 bases map to TRBD1. Sequenced material: T cells isolated from PBMCs. The CDR3 DNA sequence: TGTGCCAGCAGCTCCGCCCGACAGGGGGGCACCGGGGAGCTGTTTTTT. Its translation: CASSSARQGGTGELFF.